This T cell receptor (beta chain) was obtained from a study of patients and donors after allogeneic stem cell transplantation (dated by TCRdb to the early 2020s). The protocol used for the library was RT-PCR. The sequencer listed for this sample is NextSeq 550. TCRdb reprocessed the public reads (quality trimming at Q25 with fastp, clone calling with MiXCR) and kept in-frame beta chains. One record per CDR3 amino acid sequence lists the most common genes and DNA. The sample includes about 960,000 distinct CDR3 sequences, with approximately 19% observed a single time. The ten largest clones represent 6% of the sample. This clonotype was counted between two and nine times. Its antigen is currently not known. Per-base quality was not reported, and no clone a single base away is much larger than it. V loses 8 bases, J loses 3 bases, and the germline ends lie 17 bases apart. CDR1 and CDR2, looked up from the germline V gene (reference sequence), are MNHEY and SMNVEV. From the cysteine up to the phenylalanine, the CDR3 has a length of 15 residues. The retained sequence is limited to the CDR3, 45 bases, with the frame set at the first base.

Material: blood, either unsorted or a sorted T cell fraction (not recorded which). The clonotype was recovered from a human donor who was either an allogeneic HSCT recipient or a stem cell or donor lymphocyte infusion donor (not recorded which). It is not recorded whose cells these are; they may come from a transplant donor. The rearranged segments are TRBV27 and TRBJ1-5, with a weak D call of TRBD1 (5 bases match). The nucleotide sequence is TGTGCCAGCGGCACTAGGAAGGGGCACAATCAGCCCCAGCATTTT. This yields the protein CASGTRKGHNQPQHF.